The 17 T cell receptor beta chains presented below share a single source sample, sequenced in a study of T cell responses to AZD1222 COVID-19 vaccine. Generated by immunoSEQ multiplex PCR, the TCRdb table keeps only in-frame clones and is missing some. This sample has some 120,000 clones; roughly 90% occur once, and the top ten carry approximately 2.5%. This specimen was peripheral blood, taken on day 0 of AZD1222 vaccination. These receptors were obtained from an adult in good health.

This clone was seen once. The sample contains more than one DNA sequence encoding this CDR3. CDR3 sequence: CASATGGSYEQYF. The CDR3, as DNA: TGTGCCAGCGCTACAGGGGGCTCCTACGAGCAGTACTTC. The V gene is TRBV2, the J gene TRBJ2-7; 8 bases align to TRBD1. CDR1 is SNHLY, CDR2 FYNNEI, per germline. V lost 8 bases, J lost 0 bases, and 3 bases stayed unmatched. The CDR3 extends over 13 amino acids.

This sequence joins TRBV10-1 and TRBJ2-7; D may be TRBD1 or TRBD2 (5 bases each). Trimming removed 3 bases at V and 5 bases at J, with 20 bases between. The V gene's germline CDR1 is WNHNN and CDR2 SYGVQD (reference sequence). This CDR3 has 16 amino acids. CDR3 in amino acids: CASSDSRGERIHEQYF. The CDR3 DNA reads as TGCGCCAGCAGTGATTCCCGAGGGGAGAGGATCCACGAGCAGTACTTC.

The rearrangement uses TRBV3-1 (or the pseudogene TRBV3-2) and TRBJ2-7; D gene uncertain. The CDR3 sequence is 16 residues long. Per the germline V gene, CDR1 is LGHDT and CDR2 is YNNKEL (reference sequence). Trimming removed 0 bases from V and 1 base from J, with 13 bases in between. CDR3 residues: CASSQELHGLSYEQYF. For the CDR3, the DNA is TGTGCCAGCAGCCAAGAACTACACGGTCTATCCTACGAGCAGTACTTC.

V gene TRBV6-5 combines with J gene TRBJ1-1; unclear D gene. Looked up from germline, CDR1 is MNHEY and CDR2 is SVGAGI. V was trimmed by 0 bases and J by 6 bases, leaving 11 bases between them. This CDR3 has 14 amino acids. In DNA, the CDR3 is TGTGCCAGCAGTTACTCGACCCCTAGGTCTGAAGCTTTCTTT. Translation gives CASSYSTPRSEAFF.

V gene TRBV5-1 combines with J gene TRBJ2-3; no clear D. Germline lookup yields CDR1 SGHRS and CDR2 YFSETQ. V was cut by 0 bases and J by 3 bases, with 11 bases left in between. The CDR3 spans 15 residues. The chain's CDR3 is CASSLEGLGTDTQYF. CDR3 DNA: TGCGCCAGCAGCTTGGAGGGCCTGGGGACAGATACGCAGTATTTT. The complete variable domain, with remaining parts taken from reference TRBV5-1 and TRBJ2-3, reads KAGVTQTPRYLIKTRGQQVTLSCSPISGHRSVSWYQQTPGQGLQFLFEYFSETQRNKGNFPGRFSGRQFSNSRSEMNVSTLELGDSALYLCASSLEGLGTDTQYFGPGTRLTVL.

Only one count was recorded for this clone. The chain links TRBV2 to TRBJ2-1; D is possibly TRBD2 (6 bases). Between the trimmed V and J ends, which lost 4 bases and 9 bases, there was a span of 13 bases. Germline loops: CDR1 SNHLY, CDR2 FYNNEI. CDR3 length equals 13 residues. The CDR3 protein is CASSVTSRIEQFF. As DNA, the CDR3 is TGTGCCAGCAGTGTGACTAGTAGGATTGAGCAGTTCTTC.

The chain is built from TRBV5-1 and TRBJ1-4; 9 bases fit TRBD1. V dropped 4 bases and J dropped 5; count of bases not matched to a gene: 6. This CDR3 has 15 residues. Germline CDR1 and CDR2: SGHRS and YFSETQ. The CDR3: CASSLQGTGNEKLFF. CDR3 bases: TGCGCCAGCAGCCTCCAAGGGACAGGGAATGAAAAACTGTTTTTT.

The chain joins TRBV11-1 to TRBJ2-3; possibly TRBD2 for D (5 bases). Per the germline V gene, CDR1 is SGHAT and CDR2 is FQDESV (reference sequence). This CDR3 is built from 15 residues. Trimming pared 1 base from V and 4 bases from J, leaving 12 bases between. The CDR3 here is CASSLGWGEADTQYF. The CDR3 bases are TGTGCCAGCAGCTTAGGATGGGGAGAGGCAGATACGCAGTATTTT.

In DNA, the CDR3 is TGTGCCAGCAGTTCCGGACAGATCTACACCTTC. It yields the protein CASSSGQIYTF. This chain links TRBV9 with TRBJ1-2, with a weak D call TRBD1 (6 bases). The V end was cut by 5 bases, the J end by 10 bases, with 12 bases between. Germline CDR1 is SGDLS and CDR2 is YYNGEE. The CDR3 is made up of 11 amino acids.

CDR3 amino acids: CASSVVSSGEDTQYF. Written as DNA, the CDR3 is TGTGCCAGCAGCGTAGTGTCTAGCGGGGAAGATACGCAGTATTTT. The rearrangement uses TRBV9 and TRBJ2-3, with 9 bases that match TRBD2. Per germline, CDR1 SGDLS and CDR2 YYNGEE. The CDR3 runs 15 residues. The V gene end was trimmed by 0 bases and the J gene end by 5 bases; junction bases not matched to a gene: 4.

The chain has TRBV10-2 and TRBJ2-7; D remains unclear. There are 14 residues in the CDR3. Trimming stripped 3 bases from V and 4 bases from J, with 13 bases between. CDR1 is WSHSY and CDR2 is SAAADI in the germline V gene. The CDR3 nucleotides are TGCGCCAGCAGTGACGGGTCCCCATTATACGAGCAGTACTTC. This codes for CASSDGSPLYEQYF.

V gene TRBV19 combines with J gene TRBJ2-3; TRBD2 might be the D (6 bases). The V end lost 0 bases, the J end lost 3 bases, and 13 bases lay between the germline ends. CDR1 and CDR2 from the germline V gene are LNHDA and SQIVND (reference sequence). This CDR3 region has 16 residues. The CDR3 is CASSIDRGKGTDTQYF. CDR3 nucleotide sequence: TGTGCCAGTAGTATAGATCGGGGGAAGGGAACAGATACGCAGTATTTT.

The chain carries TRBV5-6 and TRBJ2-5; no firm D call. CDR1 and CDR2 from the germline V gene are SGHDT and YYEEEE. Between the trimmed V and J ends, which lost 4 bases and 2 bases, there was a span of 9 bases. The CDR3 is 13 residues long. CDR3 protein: CASSPKEQETQYF. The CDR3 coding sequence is TGTGCCAGCAGCCCCAAGGAACAAGAGACCCAGTACTTC. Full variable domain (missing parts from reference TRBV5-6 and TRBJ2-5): DAGVTQSPTHLIKTRGQQVTLRCSPKSGHDTVSWYQQALGQGPQFIFQYYEEEERQRGNFPDRFSGHQFPNYSSELNVNALLLGDSALYLCASSPKEQETQYFGPGTRLLVL.

CDR3 in DNA: TGTGCCAGCAGCTTAGCCCAGGGACATTTCAACGAGCAGTACTTC. Protein sequence: CASSLAQGHFNEQYF. V and J are TRBV7-9 and TRBJ2-7; D might be TRBD1 (6 bases). The CDR3 length is 15 residues. V lost 0 bases to trimming and J lost 5 bases, with 14 bases between them. In germline, CDR1 is SEHNR, CDR2 FQNEAQ (reference sequence).

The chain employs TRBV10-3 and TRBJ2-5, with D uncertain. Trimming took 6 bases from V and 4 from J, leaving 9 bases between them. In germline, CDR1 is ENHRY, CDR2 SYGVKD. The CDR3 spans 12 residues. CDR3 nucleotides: TGTGCCATCAGAGAGCCAGGAGAGACCCAGTACTTC. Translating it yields CAIREPGETQYF.

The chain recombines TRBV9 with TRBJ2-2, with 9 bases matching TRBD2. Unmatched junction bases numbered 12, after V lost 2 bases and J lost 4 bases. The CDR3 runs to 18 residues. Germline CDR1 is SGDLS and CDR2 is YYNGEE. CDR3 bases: TGTGCCAGCAGCGTCCGAGCGGGAGGATCAGTCGGCACCGGGGAGCTGTTTTTT. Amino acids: CASSVRAGGSVGTGELFF.

The CDR3 protein is CASRHRPSGRRLELFF. As DNA, the CDR3 is TGTGCCAGCAGACACCGGCCTAGCGGGAGAAGATTGGAGCTGTTTTTT. V usage is TRBV28 and J usage is TRBJ2-2; 10 bases align to TRBD2. The length of the CDR3 is 16 residues. Germline CDR1 MDHEN, CDR2 SYDVKM. V trimming: 6 bases; J trimming: 10 bases; junction bases outside the gene matches: 14.